This T cell receptor (beta chain) comes out of a study of cytomegalovirus exposure and HLA in healthy donors. CDR1 and CDR2 from the germline V gene are SGDLS and YYNGEE. The CDR3 consists of 15 residues. V dropped 0 bases and J dropped 6 bases, with 13 bases sitting between them. PCR involved 60 Vbeta and 13 Jbeta primers. Clones were read by immunoSEQ multiplex PCR, and TCRdb kept only the in-frame ones, dropping some. This sample yields 100,000 or so clones, of which under 85% are seen a single time; around 8.6% belongs to the top ten. This receptor was identified in a woman between 40 and 55 years old in good health and CMV-seropositive. The J gene is TRBJ2-1, the V gene TRBV9, with D possibly matching TRBD2 (5 bases). Sample: PBMCs. CDR3 DNA sequence: TGTGCCAGCAGCGTAGCTTATCTAGCTGGCAATGAGCAGTTCTTC. This codes for CASSVAYLAGNEQFF.